Reported below is one T cell receptor (beta chain). Its cognate antigen is unknown. V was trimmed by 0 bases and J by 9 bases, leaving 16 bases between them. CDR1 is SGDLS, CDR2 YYNGEE, per germline. The CDR3 covers 15 residues. The authors ran a second PCR of 7 to 11 cycles using a sample-barcoded 5' primer and a J-beta primer mix. Tags on each cDNA molecule came from a template-switch adaptor with 12 random nucleotides. A single record per CDR3 protein comes from TCRdb applying MiXCR to the 5' RACE reads. The sample carries 650,000 to 800,000 distinct CDR3 sequences, more than 40% recorded once. The sample comes from a study of blood T cells in healthy people across ages. Findings of the study overall: Diversity figures based on one million T cells were deemed too low. Researchers report that TCR beta diversity correlated strongly with naive T cell percentage.

PBMCs were isolated at a quantity of at least 6.5 million per sample. This sequence originates from a man between 60 and 75 years old in good health. The rearrangement links TRBV9 to TRBJ1-5, with a weak D call TRBD1 (6 bases). The sequencing sample was made of blood. The CDR3 coding sequence is TGTGCCAGCAGCGTAGGCGGGGGGGCTGGCGGGCCCCAGCATTTT. Translation gives CASSVGGGAGGPQHF.